These 25 T cell receptor beta chains were sequenced from one sample in a study of blood T cell repertoires in COVID-19. Profiling relied on immunoSEQ multiplex PCR, and the TCRdb table lists in-frame clones only, not all of them. The sample has about 140,000 clones, about four fifths seen once; the top ten hold under 9.5%. The sample taken for sequencing was peripheral blood. These receptors originate from an elderly woman in a cohort sampled during active or convalescent COVID-19.

V gene TRBV7-9 combines with J gene TRBJ2-5, with 12 bases that match TRBD1. This CDR3 spans 15 amino acids. Germline V gives CDR1 SEHNR, CDR2 FQNEAQ (reference sequence). The V and J ends lost 5 bases and 5 bases, in that order; junction bases with no gene match: 6. CDR3 sequence: CASSAGTGGLETQYF. The CDR3, as DNA: TGTGCCAGCAGCGCCGGGACAGGGGGCCTTGAGACCCAGTACTTC.

This clone was detected only once. The rearrangement uses TRBV19 and TRBJ2-3; a possible D gene is TRBD2 (7 bases). This CDR3 region has 15 residues. Germline lookup yields CDR1 LNHDA and CDR2 SQIVND (reference sequence). V dropped 5 bases and J dropped 6 bases, with 18 bases sitting between them. CDR3 bases: TGTGCCAGTAGTTTGGGGGGGCGGCGAGCCGATACGCAGTATTTT. It yields the protein CASSLGGRRADTQYF. The variable domain in full, completed from reference TRBV19 and TRBJ2-3, reads DGGITQSPKYLFRKEGQNVTLSCEQNLNHDAMYWYRQDPGQGLRLIYYSQIVNDFQKGDIAEGYSVSREKKESFPLTVTSAQKNPTAFYLCASSLGGRRADTQYFGPGTRLTVL.

The rearrangement uses TRBV7-9 and TRBJ1-2; D may be TRBD1 (6 bases). The germline gives CDR1 SEHNR, CDR2 FQNEAQ (reference sequence). The CDR3 totals 16 residues. Trimming shortened V by 1 base and J by 4 bases, and 16 bases separated the two germline ends. The CDR3: CASSLGQAPGVYGYTF. Here the CDR3 DNA reads TGTGCCAGCAGCTTAGGACAGGCCCCCGGAGTCTATGGCTACACCTTC.

The V and J genes are TRBV6-5 and TRBJ2-1; the D is unclear. CDR1 and CDR2 from the germline V gene are MNHEY and SVGAGI. The CDR3 runs 15 residues. The V and J ends lost 7 bases and 0 bases respectively, with 13 bases between them. CDR3 sequence (DNA): TGTGCCAGCAACCCTCCGGAGTTCTCCTACAATGAGCAGTTCTTC. Protein product: CASNPPEFSYNEQFF.

The CDR3 DNA reads TGTGCCAGCAGTTACGCTAGCGGGGGGGATACGCAGTATTTT. Protein: CASSYASGGDTQYF. This rearrangement joins TRBV6-2 or TRBV6-3 to TRBJ2-3; 11 bases align to TRBD2. Trimming cost V 2 bases and J 6 bases; bases outside gene matches: 1. CDR1 is MNHEY, CDR2 SVGEGT, per germline. There are 14 residues in the CDR3.

V usage is TRBV7-8 and J usage is TRBJ2-2; D gene uncertain. V lost 5 bases and J lost 4, with 8 bases in between. Per the germline V gene, CDR1 is SGHVS and CDR2 is FQNEAQ. The CDR3 is 13 amino acids. The CDR3 spells CASSPRVTGELFF. In nucleotides, the CDR3 is TGTGCCAGCAGCCCGAGAGTCACCGGGGAGCTGTTTTTT.

The chain is built from TRBV7-8 and TRBJ2-1; D perhaps matches TRBD2 (6 bases). Per the germline V gene, CDR1 is SGHVS and CDR2 is FQNEAQ. The ends were cut back, 2 bases at V and 5 bases at J, with 16 bases in the middle. The CDR3 is 16 amino acids. CDR3: CASSLLGGFFNNEQFF. As DNA, the CDR3 is TGTGCCAGCAGCTTATTGGGGGGATTCTTTAACAATGAGCAGTTCTTC.

V gene TRBV4-3 combines with J gene TRBJ1-1; no firm D call. Germline V gives CDR1 LGHNA, CDR2 YSLEER. The CDR3 extends over 15 amino acids. The ends were cut back, 3 bases at V and 4 bases at J, with 15 bases in the middle. The chain's CDR3 is CASSHPSGSFTEAFF. The CDR3 nucleotides read TGCGCCAGCAGCCACCCCTCGGGGTCGTTCACTGAAGCTTTCTTT.

This chain joins TRBV7-3 and TRBJ1-2, with D unresolved. The V and J ends lost 2 bases and 0 bases respectively, with 7 bases between them. Germline lookup yields CDR1 SGHTA and CDR2 FQGTGA. This CDR3 contains 14 residues. This CDR3 is CASSLGTANYGYTF. CDR3 bases: TGTGCCAGCAGCTTAGGCACAGCTAACTATGGCTACACCTTC.

The chain is built from TRBV6-6 and TRBJ1-5, with 9 bases identical to TRBD1. The V gene's germline CDR1 is MNHNY and CDR2 SVGAGI (reference sequence). The CDR3 is made up of 14 amino acids. The V and J ends lost 10 bases and 1 base, in that order; junction bases with no gene match: 5. CDR3 bases: TGTGCCATCGGACAGGGGCAGAGCAATCAGCCCCAGCATTTT. Its translation is CAIGQGQSNQPQHF.

J is TRBJ1-2 and V is TRBV30, with D perhaps matching TRBD1 (6 bases). Trimming stripped 1 base from V and 7 bases from J, with 19 bases between. The length of the CDR3 is 15 residues. The germline CDR1 and CDR2 sequences are GTSNPN and SVGIG (reference sequence). Here the CDR3 reads CAWSDPRGGATGYTF. The CDR3 bases are TGTGCCTGGAGTGACCCGCGGGGGGGGGCTACTGGCTACACCTTC. The full variable domain, in which reference TRBV30 and TRBJ1-2 provide the parts outside the CDR3, is SQTIHQWPATLVQPVGSPLSLECTVEGTSNPNLYWYRQAAGRGLQLLFYSVGIGQISSEVPQNLSASRPQDRQFILSSKKLLLSDSGFYLCAWSDPRGGATGYTFGSGTRLTVV.

This clone was recorded only once. The chain's CDR3 is CASSPGGGFATNEKLFF. In DNA, the CDR3 is TGCGCCAGCAGCCCAGGGGGAGGCTTTGCAACTAATGAAAAACTGTTTTTT. The rearrangement uses TRBV5-1 and TRBJ1-4, with 7 bases aligning to TRBD1. The CDR3 spans 17 residues. With V trimmed by 4 bases and J by 0 bases, 9 bases remained unmatched. The germline gives CDR1 SGHRS, CDR2 YFSETQ.

This chain links TRBV5-1 with TRBJ1-3, with TRBD1 identical over 7 bases. After removal of 0 bases from V and 4 bases from J, the junction contained 4 bases not matched to a gene. Germline loops: CDR1 SGHRS, CDR2 YFSETQ. The CDR3 covers 15 residues. The CDR3 DNA is TGCGCCAGCAGCTTGGAGACAGGGCGAGGAAACACCATATATTTT. This gives the protein CASSLETGRGNTIYF.

This sequence joins TRBV7-9 and TRBJ2-1; D is perhaps TRBD2 (6 bases). Per germline, CDR1 SEHNR and CDR2 FQNEAQ (reference sequence). Trimming removed 3 bases at V and 4 bases at J, with 13 bases between. There are 15 residues in the CDR3. CDR3 sequence: CASSLRGDPYNEQFF. The CDR3 nucleotides are TGTGCCAGCAGCTTGCGGGGTGACCCTTACAATGAGCAGTTCTTC.

This clone was counted only a few times. The CDR3 region has the DNA TGTGCCAGCAGCTACGGGATCGGAAACACCATATATTTT. Its translation: CASSYGIGNTIYF. The V call is TRBV7-9, the J call TRBJ1-3; D ambiguous. The germline V and J ends were trimmed by 4 bases and 4 bases, with 8 bases remaining between them. Germline CDR1 SEHNR, CDR2 FQNEAQ (reference sequence). The CDR3 loop spans 13 amino acids.

The V and J genes are TRBV5-8 and TRBJ2-3, with D possibly being TRBD2 (6 bases). Between the trimmed V and J ends, which lost 1 base and 13 bases, there was a span of 22 bases. From germline, CDR1 is SGHTS and CDR2 YDEGEE. The CDR3 spans 15 residues. CDR3: CASSLYTWGDGLKYF. Written as DNA, the CDR3 is TGTGCCAGCAGCTTGTATACCTGGGGGGACGGCCTCAAGTATTTT. Supplemented by reference TRBV5-8 and TRBJ2-3, the full variable domain reads EAGVTQSPTHLIKTRGQQATLRCSPISGHTSVYWYQQALGLGLQFLLWYDEGEERNRGNFPPRFSGRQFPNYSSELNVNALELEDSALYLCASSLYTWGDGLKYFGPGTRLTVL.

This clone has just a few counts. The rearrangement links TRBV20-1 to TRBJ1-2, with 9 bases aligning to TRBD1. The CDR3 sequence is 13 residues long. The V gene end was trimmed by 3 bases and the J gene end by 4 bases; junction bases not matched to a gene: 3. Germline-derived CDR1 and CDR2 are DFQATT and SNEGSKA (reference sequence). CDR3 residues: CSASRQGGYGYTF. In DNA, the CDR3 is TGCAGTGCTAGTCGACAGGGGGGCTATGGCTACACCTTC.

The CDR3 coding sequence is TGTGCCTTAGCCGGACTAGCGGGGGTTTACAATGAGCAGTTCTTC. It yields the protein CALAGLAGVYNEQFF. The V gene is TRBV6-5, the J gene TRBJ2-1, with 13 bases identical to TRBD2. The length of the CDR3 is 15 residues. V gave up 11 bases and J gave up 4 bases; unmatched junction bases: 8. Per the germline V gene, CDR1 is MNHEY and CDR2 is SVGAGI.

The chain links TRBV6-5 to TRBJ1-2, with 9 bases fitting TRBD1. The CDR3 extends over 13 amino acids. Germline CDR1 is MNHEY and CDR2 is SVGAGI. Trimming took 6 bases from V and 7 from J; bases not matched to a gene: 6. CDR3 coding DNA: TGTGCCAGCAGGGGACCGGGACAGGGTGGCTACACCTTC. Protein: CASRGPGQGGYTF.

This chain connects TRBV20-1 to TRBJ2-3; TRBD2 agrees at 15 bases. Germline V lookup: CDR1 DFQATT, CDR2 SNEGSKA (reference sequence). Trimming at V came to 3 bases and at J to 4 bases, leaving 8 bases not matched to a gene. The CDR3 length is 17 residues. For the CDR3, the DNA is TGCAGTGCTAGTCAAACGGGACTAGCGGGGGGTGCAGATACGCAGTATTTT. Its protein product is CSASQTGLAGGADTQYF.

The chain carries TRBV4-1 and TRBJ1-5; TRBD1 agrees at 8 bases. Germline V lookup: CDR1 MGHRA, CDR2 YSYEKL. This CDR3 comprises 15 residues. Trimming took 1 base from V and 3 from J; bases not matched to a gene: 2. This CDR3 reads CASSQGTGYNQPQHF. The CDR3, as DNA: TGCGCCAGCAGCCAAGGGACAGGGTACAATCAGCCCCAGCATTTT.

This clone was seen just once. The V call is TRBV7-6, the J call TRBJ2-7; maybe TRBD2 (8 bases). Germline V CDR1 and CDR2: SGHVS, FNYEAQ. This CDR3 has 17 residues. V lost 5 bases and J 0 bases, leaving 20 bases between the germline ends. The CDR3: CASSPSGGRGISYEQYF. In DNA, the CDR3 is TGTGCCAGCAGCCCCAGCGGGGGCAGGGGGATCTCCTACGAGCAGTACTTC.

CDR3 region: CASSSPGSYNSPLHF. The CDR3 coding sequence is TGCGCCAGCAGCTCCCCCGGCTCCTATAATTCACCCCTCCACTTT. V and J are TRBV5-1 and TRBJ1-6; D unresolved. Germline V lookup: CDR1 SGHRS, CDR2 YFSETQ. The CDR3 is 15 amino acids. Trimming took 3 bases from V and 0 from J, leaving 7 bases between them.

The CDR3 loop is CASSQDDRAYGYTF. For the CDR3, the DNA is TGCGCCAGCAGCCAAGATGACAGGGCTTATGGCTACACCTTC. This chain uses TRBV5-1 with TRBJ1-2; 7 bases are a match to TRBD1. In germline, CDR1 is SGHRS, CDR2 YFSETQ. CDR3 size: 14 residues. Trimming cost V 4 bases and J 5 bases; bases outside gene matches: 8.

The chain recombines TRBV5-4 with TRBJ1-4; the match to TRBD1 covers 8 bases. The trim removed 4 bases at V and 5 bases at J, leaving 7 bases unmatched. Per the germline V gene, CDR1 is SGHNT and CDR2 is YYREEE (reference sequence). The CDR3 loop spans 15 amino acids. The DNA for the CDR3 is TGTGCCAGCAGCCCGCAGGGGGCGCAGAATGAAAAACTGTTTTTT. This encodes CASSPQGAQNEKLFF.